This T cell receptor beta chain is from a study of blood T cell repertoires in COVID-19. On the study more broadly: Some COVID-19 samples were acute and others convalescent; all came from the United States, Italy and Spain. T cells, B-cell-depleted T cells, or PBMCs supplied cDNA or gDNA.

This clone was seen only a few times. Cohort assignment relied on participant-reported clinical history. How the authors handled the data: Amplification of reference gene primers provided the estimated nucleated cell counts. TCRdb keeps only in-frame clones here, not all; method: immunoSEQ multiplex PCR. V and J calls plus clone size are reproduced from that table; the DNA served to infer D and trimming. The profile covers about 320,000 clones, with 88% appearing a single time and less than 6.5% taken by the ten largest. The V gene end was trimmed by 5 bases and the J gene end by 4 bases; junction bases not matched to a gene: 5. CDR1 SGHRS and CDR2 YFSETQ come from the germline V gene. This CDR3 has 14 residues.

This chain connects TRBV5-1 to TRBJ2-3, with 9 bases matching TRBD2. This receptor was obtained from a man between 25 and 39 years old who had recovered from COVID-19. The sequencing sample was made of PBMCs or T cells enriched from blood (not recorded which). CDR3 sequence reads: CASRASGEADTQYF. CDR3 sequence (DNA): TGCGCCAGCAGGGCTAGCGGGGAAGCAGATACGCAGTATTTT.